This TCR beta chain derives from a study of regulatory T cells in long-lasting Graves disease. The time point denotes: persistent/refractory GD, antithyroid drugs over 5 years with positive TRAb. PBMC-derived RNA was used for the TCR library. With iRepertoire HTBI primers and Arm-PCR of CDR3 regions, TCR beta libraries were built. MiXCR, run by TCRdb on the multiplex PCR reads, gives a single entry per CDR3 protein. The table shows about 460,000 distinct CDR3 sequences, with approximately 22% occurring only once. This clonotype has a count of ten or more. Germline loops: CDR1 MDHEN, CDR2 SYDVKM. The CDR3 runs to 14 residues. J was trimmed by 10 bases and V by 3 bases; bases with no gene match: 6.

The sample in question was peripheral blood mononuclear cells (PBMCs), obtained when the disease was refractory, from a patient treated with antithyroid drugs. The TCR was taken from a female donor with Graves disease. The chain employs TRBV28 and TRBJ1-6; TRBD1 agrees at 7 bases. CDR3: CASSLDRIESPLHF. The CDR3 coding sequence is TGTGCCAGCAGTTTGGACAGGATCGAATCACCCCTCCACTTT.